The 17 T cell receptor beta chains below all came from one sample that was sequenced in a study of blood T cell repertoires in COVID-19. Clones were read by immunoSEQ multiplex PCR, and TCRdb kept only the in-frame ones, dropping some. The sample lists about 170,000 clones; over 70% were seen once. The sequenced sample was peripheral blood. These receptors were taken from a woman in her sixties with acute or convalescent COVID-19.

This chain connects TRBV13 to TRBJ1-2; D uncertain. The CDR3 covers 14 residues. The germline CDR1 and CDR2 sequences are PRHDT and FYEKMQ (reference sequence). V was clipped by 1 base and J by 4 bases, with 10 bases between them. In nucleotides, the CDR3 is TGTGCCAGCAGCTTAGTCTCCGCCAGCTATGGCTACACCTTC. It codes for CASSLVSASYGYTF. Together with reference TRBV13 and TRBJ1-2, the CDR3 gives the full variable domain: AAGVIQSPRHLIKEKRETATLKCYPIPRHDTVYWYQQGPGQDPQFLISFYEKMQSDKGSIPDRFSAQQFSDYHSELNMSSLELGDSALYFCASSLVSASYGYTFGSGTRLTVV.

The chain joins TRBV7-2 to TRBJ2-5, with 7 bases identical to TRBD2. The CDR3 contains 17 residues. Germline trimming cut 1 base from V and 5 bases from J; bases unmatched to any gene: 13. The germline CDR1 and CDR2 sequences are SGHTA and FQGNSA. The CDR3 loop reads CASSLVGSGGSGETQYF. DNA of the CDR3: TGTGCCAGCAGCTTAGTTGGTTCCGGGGGGTCGGGGGAGACCCAGTACTTC.

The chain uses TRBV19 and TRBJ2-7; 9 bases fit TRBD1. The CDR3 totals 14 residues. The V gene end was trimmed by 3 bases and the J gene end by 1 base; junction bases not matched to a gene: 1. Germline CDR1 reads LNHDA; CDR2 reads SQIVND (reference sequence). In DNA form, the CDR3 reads TGTGCCAGTAGTATCGGACAGGGGTCCTACGAGCAGTACTTC. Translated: CASSIGQGSYEQYF.

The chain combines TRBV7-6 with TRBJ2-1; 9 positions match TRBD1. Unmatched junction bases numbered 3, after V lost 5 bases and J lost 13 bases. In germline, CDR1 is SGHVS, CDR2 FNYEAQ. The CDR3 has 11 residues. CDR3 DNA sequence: TGTGCCAGCAGCATGGGACAGGGACAGTTCTTC. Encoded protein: CASSMGQGQFF.

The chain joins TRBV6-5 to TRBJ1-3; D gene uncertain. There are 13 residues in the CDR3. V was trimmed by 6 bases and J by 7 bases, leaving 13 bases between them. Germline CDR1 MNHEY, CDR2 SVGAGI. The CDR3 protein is CASRNPGANTIYF. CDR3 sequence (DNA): TGTGCCAGCAGAAATCCGGGAGCCAACACCATATATTTT.

CDR3: CASSQVGTTGEKLFF. The CDR3 DNA reads TGTGCCAGCAGCCAAGTCGGGACAACTGGTGAAAAACTGTTTTTT. The rearrangement uses TRBV4-2 and TRBJ1-4, with D maybe TRBD1 (6 bases). Germline-derived CDR1 and CDR2 are LGHNA and YNFKEQ. The ends were cut back, 1 base at V and 7 bases at J, with 13 bases in the middle. This CDR3 comprises 15 residues.

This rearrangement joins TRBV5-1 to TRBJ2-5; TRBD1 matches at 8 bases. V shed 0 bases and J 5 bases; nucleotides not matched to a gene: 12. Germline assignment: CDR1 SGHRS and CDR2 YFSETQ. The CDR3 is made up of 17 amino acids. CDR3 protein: CASSLEGTGPPLETQYF. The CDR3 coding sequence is TGCGCCAGCAGCTTGGAGGGGACAGGTCCGCCTCTGGAGACCCAGTACTTC.

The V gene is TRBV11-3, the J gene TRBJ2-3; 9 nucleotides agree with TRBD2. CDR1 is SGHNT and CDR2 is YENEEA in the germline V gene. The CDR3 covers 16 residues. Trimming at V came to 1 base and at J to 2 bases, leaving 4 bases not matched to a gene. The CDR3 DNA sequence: TGTGCCAGCAGCTTAGGCAGCGGGGGGTACACAGATACGCAGTATTTT. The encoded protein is CASSLGSGGYTDTQYF.

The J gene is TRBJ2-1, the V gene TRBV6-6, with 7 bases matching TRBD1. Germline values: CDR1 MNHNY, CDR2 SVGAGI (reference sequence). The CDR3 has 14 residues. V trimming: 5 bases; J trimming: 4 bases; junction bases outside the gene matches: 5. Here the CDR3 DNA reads TGTGCCAGCAGTCAGGGGGATTTGTACAATGAGCAGTTCTTC. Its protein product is CASSQGDLYNEQFF.

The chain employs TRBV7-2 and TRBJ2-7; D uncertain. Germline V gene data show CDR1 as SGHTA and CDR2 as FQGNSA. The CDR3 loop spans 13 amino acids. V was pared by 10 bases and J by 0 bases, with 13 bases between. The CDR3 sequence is CAIKRSGSYEQYF. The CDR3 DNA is TGTGCCATCAAAAGGTCAGGCTCCTACGAGCAGTACTTC.

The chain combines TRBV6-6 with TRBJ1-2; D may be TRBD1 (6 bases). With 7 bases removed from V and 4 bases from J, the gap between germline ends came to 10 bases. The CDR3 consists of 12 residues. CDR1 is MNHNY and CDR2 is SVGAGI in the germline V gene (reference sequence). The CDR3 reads CASTPDSYGYTF. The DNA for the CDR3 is TGTGCCAGCACCCCGGACAGCTATGGCTACACCTTC.

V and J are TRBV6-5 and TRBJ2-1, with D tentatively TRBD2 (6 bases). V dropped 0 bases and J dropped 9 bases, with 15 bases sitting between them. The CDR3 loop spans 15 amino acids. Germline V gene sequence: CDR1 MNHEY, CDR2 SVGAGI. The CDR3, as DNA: TGTGCCAGCAGTTACTCTTGGGTTGAGGGAGGTGAGCAGTTCTTC. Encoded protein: CASSYSWVEGGEQFF.

Here the CDR3 DNA reads TGTGCCAGCAGCACCGGACTGGATAATGAAAAACTGTTTTTT. The encoded protein is CASSTGLDNEKLFF. This sequence joins TRBV5-8 and TRBJ1-4, with D hard to call. The V gene's germline CDR1 is SGHTS and CDR2 YDEGEE. The V end lost 4 bases, the J end lost 4 bases, and 11 bases lay between the germline ends. The CDR3 extends over 14 amino acids.

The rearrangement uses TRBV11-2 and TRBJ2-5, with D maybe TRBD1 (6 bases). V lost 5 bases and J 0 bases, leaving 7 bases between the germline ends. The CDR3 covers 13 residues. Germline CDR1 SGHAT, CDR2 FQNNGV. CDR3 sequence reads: CASSRDNQETQYF. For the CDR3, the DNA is TGTGCCAGCAGCCGGGACAACCAAGAGACCCAGTACTTC.

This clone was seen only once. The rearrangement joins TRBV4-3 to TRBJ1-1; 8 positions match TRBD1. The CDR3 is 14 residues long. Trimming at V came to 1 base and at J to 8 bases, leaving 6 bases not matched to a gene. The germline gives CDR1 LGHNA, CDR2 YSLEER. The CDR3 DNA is TGCGCCAGCAGCCAAGTTCGGCAGGGGGCCGAAGCTTTCTTT. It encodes CASSQVRQGAEAFF.

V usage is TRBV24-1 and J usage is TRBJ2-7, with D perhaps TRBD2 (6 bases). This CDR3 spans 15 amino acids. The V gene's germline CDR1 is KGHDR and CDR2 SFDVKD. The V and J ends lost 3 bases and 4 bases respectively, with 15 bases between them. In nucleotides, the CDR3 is TGTGCCACCAGTGATGGAAGGAGGGGAGGTTACGAGCAGTACTTC. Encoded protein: CATSDGRRGGYEQYF.

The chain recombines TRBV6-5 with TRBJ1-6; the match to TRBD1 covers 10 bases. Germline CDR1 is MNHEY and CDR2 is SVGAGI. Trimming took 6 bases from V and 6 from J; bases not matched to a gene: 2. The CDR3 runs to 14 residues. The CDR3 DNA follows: TGTGCCAGCAGCCGGGACAGGGGTAATTCACCCCTCCACTTT. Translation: CASSRDRGNSPLHF.